The entry below describes one T cell receptor (beta chain). Treatment in this sample: around 19 received Ad26.COV2.S at low or high dose, single or two shots; 5 received placebo; per-sample allocation not given. The study sampled participants on day 63 after the first vaccine or placebo injection. These data originate in a study of Ad26.COV2.S vaccination and SARS-CoV-2 variants. V gave up 6 bases and J gave up 5 bases, with 14 bases separating them. Germline assignment: CDR1 LNHDA and CDR2 SQIVND (reference sequence). The CDR3 sequence is 13 residues long. TCRdb's table, derived via immunoSEQ multiplex PCR, lists solely in-frame clones and lacks some. The data contain 410,000 or so clones, 92% of them singletons.

The input for sequencing was peripheral blood, taken in a trial of Ad26.COV2.S vaccine versus placebo. This sequence originates from a person between 18 and 60 years old who received the Ad26.COV2.S COVID-19 vaccine or a placebo. V and J are TRBV19 and TRBJ2-7; D might be TRBD1 (6 bases). The CDR3 loop is CASRSRGTDEQYF. For the CDR3, the DNA is TGTGCCAGTAGGAGCAGGGGAACCGACGAGCAGTACTTC.